The 16 T cell receptor beta chains in this list originate from one sample, sequenced in a study of OX40 agonist ivuxolimab in advanced cancers. Libraries were prepared by immunoSEQ multiplex PCR; TCRdb keeps only in-frame clonotypes and omits some of them. The sample has roughly 16,000 clones; less than 90% are singletons. The sample consisted of CD4+ or CD8+ T cells sorted from blood, taken in a trial of the OX40 agonist ivuxolimab. The receptor source for this set is an adult with an advanced solid tumor such as melanoma, head and neck, liver or kidney cancer.

The chain links TRBV5-1 to TRBJ2-7; no reliable D call. This CDR3 is built from 16 residues. Germline assignment: CDR1 SGHRS and CDR2 YFSETQ. V was clipped by 4 bases and J by 0 bases, with 17 bases between them. Written as DNA, the CDR3 is TGCGCCAGCAGCCCTTTTAGGACCTATTCCTCCTACGAGCAGTACTTC. Translated, it gives CASSPFRTYSSYEQYF.

The V and J genes are TRBV9 and TRBJ1-4; D unresolved. With 4 bases removed from V and 7 bases from J, the gap between germline ends came to 17 bases. The CDR3 runs to 15 residues. Germline CDR1 and CDR2: SGDLS and YYNGEE. The CDR3 reads CASSPQSHQGEKLFF. CDR3 nucleotide sequence: TGTGCCAGCAGCCCCCAGAGCCACCAAGGTGAAAAACTGTTTTTT.

This chain connects TRBV14 to TRBJ2-3; 10 bases fit TRBD1. V lost 3 bases to trimming and J lost 5 bases; unmatched junction nucleotides: 8. Germline V lookup: CDR1 SGHDN, CDR2 FVKESK. The CDR3 consists of 16 residues. The CDR3, as DNA: TGTGCCAGCAGCCATCGGACAGGGGGGCTTGAAGATACGCAGTATTTT. It yields the protein CASSHRTGGLEDTQYF.

The chain uses TRBV7-2 and TRBJ2-7; tentatively, D is TRBD1 (6 bases). Trimming stripped 1 base from V and 3 bases from J, with 10 bases between. The CDR3 is 14 amino acids. The V gene's germline CDR1 is SGHTA and CDR2 FQGNSA. The CDR3 region has the DNA TGTGCCAGCAGCTTAGTGGCAGGGGACTACGAGCAGTACTTC. Translating gives CASSLVAGDYEQYF.

V gene TRBV10-2 combines with J gene TRBJ1-2; the D is unclear. This CDR3 spans 16 amino acids. Germline CDR1 and CDR2: WSHSY and SAAADI. Deletions cut 10 bases from V and 4 bases from J, with 25 bases between. For the CDR3, the DNA is TGCGCCACCCTAATGCTGCAGGACCACACCATCTATGGCTACACCTTC. It codes for CATLMLQDHTIYGYTF.

Only one count was recorded for this clone. The chain uses TRBV7-9 and TRBJ1-1, with TRBD1 as a possible D gene (5 bases). The V and J ends lost 7 bases and 5 bases respectively, with 14 bases between them. Looked up from germline, CDR1 is SEHNR and CDR2 is FQNEAQ (reference sequence). This CDR3 has 13 amino acids. The CDR3 loop is CASTTGLRTEAFF. The CDR3 DNA reads as TGTGCCAGCACAACAGGTTTACGGACTGAAGCTTTCTTT. The complete variable domain, with remaining parts taken from reference TRBV7-9 and TRBJ1-1, reads DTGVSQNPRHKITKRGQNVTFRCDPISEHNRLYWYRQTLGQGPEFLTYFQNEAQLEKSRLLSDRFSAERPKGSFSTLEIQRTEQGDSAMYLCASTTGLRTEAFFGQGTRLTVV.

The chain recombines TRBV5-1 with TRBJ2-7; maybe TRBD2 (5 bases). Germline V gene data show CDR1 as SGHRS and CDR2 as YFSETQ. Between the trimmed V and J ends, which lost 0 bases and 2 bases, there was a span of 9 bases. The CDR3 consists of 14 residues. CDR3: CASSLGAGTYEQYF. Written as DNA, the CDR3 is TGCGCCAGCAGCTTGGGTGCGGGCACCTACGAGCAGTACTTC.

The rearrangement uses TRBV5-1 and TRBJ2-5; D perhaps matches TRBD1 (6 bases). The J call is uncertain, as TRBJ2-7 better fits the DNA end. In germline, CDR1 is SGHRS, CDR2 YFSETQ. CDR3 length: 14 residues. The CDR3 nucleotides are TGCGCCAGCAGCGATGCAGGGGTGATAGACGAGCAGTACTTC. It yields the protein CASSDAGVIDEQYF.

Worth noting for this clone: This could be a read error, since a much larger clone is one nucleotide away. The chain employs TRBV6-4 and TRBJ2-3; 10 bases map to TRBD2. Trimming at V came to 3 bases and at J to 2 bases, leaving 2 bases not matched to a gene. The CDR3 length is 15 residues. The germline V gene has CDR1 MRHNA and CDR2 SNTAGT. This CDR3 is CASSESGGATDTQYF. As DNA, the CDR3 is TGTGCCAGCAGTGAAAGCGGGGGGGCCACAGATACGCAGTATTTT.

The chain combines TRBV19 with TRBJ1-5; D remains ambiguous. Germline V gene sequence: CDR1 LNHDA, CDR2 SQIVND (reference sequence). This CDR3 contains 15 residues. Trimming removed 3 bases at V and 0 bases at J, with 9 bases between. The CDR3: CASSIPGYSNQPQHF. The CDR3, as DNA: TGTGCCAGTAGTATCCCAGGCTATAGCAATCAGCCCCAGCATTTT.

This clone was detected only once. This chain uses TRBV19 with TRBJ2-1, with D possibly TRBD2 on 5 matching bases. The V gene lost 7 bases and the J gene lost 9 bases, with 16 bases spanning the gap. The CDR3 is 13 residues long. CDR1 and CDR2 from the germline V gene are LNHDA and SQIVND (reference sequence). CDR3 protein: CASTPAGVTEQFF. As DNA, the CDR3 is TGTGCCAGTACCCCTGCCGGGGTTACTGAGCAGTTCTTC.

This clone was recorded a few times. The chain has TRBV11-1 and TRBJ2-1; D uncertain. The CDR3 has 16 residues. Germline assignment: CDR1 SGHAT and CDR2 FQDESV (reference sequence). Trimming stripped 1 base from V and 2 bases from J, with 12 bases between. The DNA of the CDR3 is TGTGCCAGCAGCTTAGACTACAACCATCCCTACAATGAGCAGTTCTTC. Encoded protein: CASSLDYNHPYNEQFF.

The CDR3 sequence: CASSEKLAGRTDTQYF. In DNA form, the CDR3 reads TGTGCCAGCAGTGAAAAACTAGCGGGGAGAACGGATACGCAGTATTTT. The chain is built from TRBV6-1 and TRBJ2-3; TRBD2 agrees at 10 bases. This CDR3 has 16 residues. V shed 2 bases and J 6 bases; nucleotides not matched to a gene: 8. Germline V gene data show CDR1 as MNHNS and CDR2 as SASEGT.

The chain carries TRBV6-1 and TRBJ1-2; D not resolved. Trimming left V 1 base short and J 7 bases short, with 10 bases between. Germline-derived CDR1 and CDR2 are MNHNS and SASEGT. The CDR3 contains 13 residues. The CDR3 protein is CASSEVRTGGYTF. In nucleotides, the CDR3 is TGTGCCAGCAGTGAAGTTAGGACGGGTGGCTACACCTTC.

The V and J genes are TRBV5-5 and TRBJ1-2; D possibly corresponds to TRBD1 (6 bases). Trimming left V 6 bases short and J 4 bases short, with 16 bases between. Germline loops: CDR1 SGHKS, CDR2 YYEKEE (reference sequence). This CDR3 contains 14 residues. The chain's CDR3 is CASNREGDLYGYTF. As DNA, the CDR3 is TGTGCCAGCAATCGGGAGGGGGATCTCTATGGCTACACCTTC.

The genes are TRBV27 and TRBJ1-2; D may be TRBD1 (6 bases). This CDR3 has 14 residues. Trimming stripped 2 bases from V and 4 bases from J, with 11 bases between. Germline CDR1 is MNHEY and CDR2 is SMNVEV (reference sequence). This chain's CDR3 is CASSLKGGGYGYTF. For the CDR3, the DNA is TGTGCCAGCAGTTTAAAGGGGGGCGGCTATGGCTACACCTTC.